The 2 T cell receptor beta chains below all came from one sample that was sequenced in a study of blood T cell repertoires in COVID-19. Produced via immunoSEQ multiplex PCR; TCRdb's table is partial and in-frame only. Of around 300,000 clones in the sample, 85% were seen once. The specimen was peripheral blood. The receptors shown here come from a human donor in a cohort sampled during active COVID-19.

The chain is built from TRBV5-1 and TRBJ2-2; weak D call: TRBD1 (5 bases). The germline V gene encodes CDR1 SGHRS and CDR2 YFSETQ. This CDR3 is built from 15 residues. V shed 0 bases and J shed 6 bases, with 12 bases lying between them. CDR3 nucleotide sequence: TGCGCCAGCAGCTTGGGTCAGGGTCCGGCCGGGGAGCTGTTTTTT. Encoded protein: CASSLGQGPAGELFF.

The chain carries TRBV5-1 and TRBJ1-2, with TRBD1 as a possible D gene (6 bases). From germline, CDR1 is SGHRS and CDR2 YFSETQ. V lost 0 bases, J lost 3 bases, and 12 bases lay in between. The CDR3 spans 15 residues. CDR3 nucleotide sequence: TGCGCCAGCAGCTTGGAACAGGGAGGGTACTATGGCTACACCTTC. The encoded protein is CASSLEQGGYYGYTF.